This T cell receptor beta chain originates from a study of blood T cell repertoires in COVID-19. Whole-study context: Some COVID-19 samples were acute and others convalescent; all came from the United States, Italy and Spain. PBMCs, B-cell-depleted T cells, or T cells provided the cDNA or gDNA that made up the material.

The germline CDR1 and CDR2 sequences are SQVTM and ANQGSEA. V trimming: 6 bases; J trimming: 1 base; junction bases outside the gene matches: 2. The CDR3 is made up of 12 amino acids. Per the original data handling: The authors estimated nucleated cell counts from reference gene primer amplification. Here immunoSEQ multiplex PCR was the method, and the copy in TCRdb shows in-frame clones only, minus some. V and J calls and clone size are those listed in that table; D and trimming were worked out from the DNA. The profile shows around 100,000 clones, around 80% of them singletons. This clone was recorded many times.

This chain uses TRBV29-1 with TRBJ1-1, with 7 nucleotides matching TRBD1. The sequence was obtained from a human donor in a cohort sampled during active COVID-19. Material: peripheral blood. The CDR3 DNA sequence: TGCAGCGTGGGACAGACGAACACTGAAGCTTTCTTT. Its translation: CSVGQTNTEAFF.